One sample yielded the 24 T cell receptor beta chains listed below, sequenced in a study of T-cell memory formation after mild COVID-19. In TCRdb, the 5' RACE reads were re-called with MiXCR into one record per CDR3 protein. Counted here are tens of thousands of distinct CDR3 sequences, 9.5% to 15% occurring once; the ten biggest clones make up roughly 15%. Material for sequencing was PBMCs or a T cell subset sorted from them (not recorded which). All receptors come from an adult woman who had mild COVID-19 (a few samples of this study predate the infection). Cell type and time point are not known.

Ten or more counts support this clonotype. The genes are TRBV20-1 and TRBJ2-7; 8 positions match TRBD1. This CDR3 spans 12 amino acids. The trim removed 6 bases at V and 2 bases at J, leaving 3 bases unmatched. Looked up from germline, CDR1 is DFQATT and CDR2 is SNEGSKA (reference sequence). CDR3: CSATTGAYEQYF. The CDR3 region has the DNA TGCAGTGCCACGACAGGGGCCTACGAGCAGTACTTC.

This clonotype was seen many times. V gene TRBV5-4 combines with J gene TRBJ2-2, with D possibly being TRBD2 (5 bases). In germline, CDR1 is SGHNT, CDR2 YYREEE (reference sequence). CDR3 length equals 16 residues. V shed 4 bases and J shed 4 bases, with 17 bases lying between them. The DNA of the CDR3 is TGTGCCAGCAGCGAGGACTCGAATAGACCCACCGGGGAGCTGTTTTTT. Protein: CASSEDSNRPTGELFF.

This clonotype was seen repeatedly, ten times or more. The chain joins TRBV7-2 to TRBJ1-1; TRBD1 might be the D (5 bases). The V and J ends lost 6 bases and 5 bases respectively, with 13 bases between them. This CDR3 comprises 13 residues. CDR1 is SGHTA and CDR2 is FQGNSA in the germline V gene. Here the CDR3 reads CASSWGRGTEAFF. The CDR3, as DNA: TGTGCCAGCAGTTGGGGCCGGGGGACTGAAGCTTTCTTT.

This clonotype appeared many times. This chain links TRBV11-3 with TRBJ2-1, with TRBD2 as a possible D gene (6 bases). The length of the CDR3 is 14 residues. CDR1 is SGHNT, CDR2 YENEEA, per germline. Trimming removed 8 bases at V and 3 bases at J, with 14 bases between. The CDR3 DNA is TGTGCCAGCTTGGCGGGACCAAACTACAATGAGCAGTTCTTC. Translation: CASLAGPNYNEQFF.

At least ten counts were recorded for this clonotype. The rearrangement uses TRBV25-1 and TRBJ2-3; 11 positions match TRBD1. J was trimmed by 0 bases and V by 5 bases; bases with no gene match: 16. Germline CDR1 is MGHDK and CDR2 is SYGVNS. The CDR3 is 20 amino acids. CDR3 sequence (DNA): TGTGCCAGCAGTCAACCCCGACGCCGGGACAGGGGGGATAGCACAGATACGCAGTATTTT. Translated: CASSQPRRRDRGDSTDTQYF.

This clonotype was counted only a few times. The rearrangement joins TRBV6-5 to TRBJ1-2, with 9 bases aligning to TRBD1. The CDR3 length is 15 residues. Germline CDR1 MNHEY, CDR2 SVGAGI. Unmatched junction bases numbered 4, after V lost 4 bases and J lost 1 base. The CDR3 loop is CASSSRDRVNYGYTF. CDR3 DNA: TGTGCCAGCAGTTCCCGGGACAGGGTTAACTATGGCTACACCTTC.

This clonotype was seen at least ten times. This sequence joins TRBV13 and TRBJ1-1; D call uncertain. The CDR3 is made up of 12 amino acids. Germline V gives CDR1 PRHDT, CDR2 FYEKMQ (reference sequence). V was shortened by 4 bases and J by 5 bases, with 8 bases between the two germline ends. The CDR3 loop is CASSSTRTEAFF. The CDR3 DNA sequence: TGTGCCAGCAGCTCGACAAGGACTGAAGCTTTCTTT.

This clonotype was observed at least ten times. The chain is built from TRBV12-3 or TRBV12-4 and TRBJ1-3, with 7 bases that match TRBD1. The CDR3 consists of 13 residues. Germline trimming cut 6 bases from V and 6 bases from J; bases unmatched to any gene: 5. The CDR3: CASRSTGENTIYF. CDR3 coding DNA: TGTGCCAGCAGATCCACAGGGGAAAACACCATATATTTT.

At least ten counts were recorded for this clonotype. The CDR3 protein is CASSPTRTGRHYTF. CDR3 bases: TGTGCCAGCAGCCCAACCCGGACAGGCAGACACTACACCTTC. This chain links TRBV27 with TRBJ1-2, with TRBD1 matching 7 bases. Germline CDR1 and CDR2: MNHEY and SMNVEV (reference sequence). J was trimmed by 10 bases and V by 6 bases; bases with no gene match: 14. The CDR3 has 14 amino acids.

The V gene is TRBV6-5, the J gene TRBJ2-5; TRBD2 agrees at 7 bases. Trimming removed 4 bases from V and 5 bases from J; junction bases left unmatched: 13. Germline CDR1 MNHEY, CDR2 SVGAGI. The CDR3 is made up of 16 amino acids. The CDR3 DNA reads as TGTGCCAGCAGTTCCGCCTGGGAGCGGGGAAGGGAGACCCAGTACTTC. Amino acids: CASSSAWERGRETQYF.

This clonotype was seen many times. J is TRBJ1-1 and V is TRBV3-1; D is uncertain. The CDR3 totals 13 residues. V lost 4 bases, J lost 1 base, and 7 bases lay in between. Germline lookup yields CDR1 LGHDT and CDR2 YNNKEL (reference sequence). This CDR3 is CASSPDSNTEAFF. The CDR3 region has the DNA TGTGCCAGCAGCCCGGATTCGAACACTGAAGCTTTCTTT.

The CDR3 is CASSVTGGNEQFF. CDR3 bases: TGTGCCAGCAGCGTGACAGGGGGCAATGAGCAGTTCTTC. The V and J genes are TRBV5-4 and TRBJ2-1; 9 nucleotides line up with TRBD1. The CDR3 is 13 amino acids. J gave up 6 bases and V 4 bases, and 2 bases lay outside the gene matches. Germline V gene lookup returns CDR1 SGHNT and CDR2 YYREEE (reference sequence).

This clonotype appeared many times. The J gene is TRBJ2-1, the V gene TRBV12-3 or TRBV12-4; TRBD1 or TRBD2 may be the D gene (5 bases each). Between the trimmed V and J ends, which lost 4 bases and 4 bases, there was a span of 17 bases. The CDR3 has 16 amino acids. The CDR3 spells CASSSPHRDEYNEQFF. CDR3 nucleotide sequence: TGTGCCAGCAGTTCCCCCCACCGGGACGAATACAATGAGCAGTTCTTC.

There are many counts of this clonotype. The J gene is TRBJ2-5, the V gene TRBV30; tentative D call: TRBD1 (5 bases). Trimming stripped 5 bases from V and 5 bases from J, with 18 bases between. The CDR3 runs to 14 residues. Looked up from germline, CDR1 is GTSNPN and CDR2 is SVGIG (reference sequence). For the CDR3, the DNA is TGTGCCTGGCGAGATTCAGGGCCCCGGGAGACCCAGTACTTC. This codes for CAWRDSGPRETQYF.

The sample holds many counts of this clonotype. This rearrangement joins TRBV3-1 to TRBJ2-2; 9 positions agree with TRBD2. Germline V gene data show CDR1 as LGHDT and CDR2 as YNNKEL (reference sequence). V lost 1 base, J lost 6 bases, and 3 bases stayed unmatched. This CDR3 is 15 amino acids long. CDR3 nucleotide sequence: TGTGCCAGCAGCCAAGGCGGGGGGGCCGCCGGGGAGCTGTTTTTT. Protein product: CASSQGGGAAGELFF.

This clonotype showed up many times. The DNA of the CDR3 is TGCAGCGTTGGGACCGGGGGCGGGAGGAGGACTGAAGCTTTCTTT. Amino acid sequence: CSVGTGGGRRTEAFF. The rearrangement uses TRBV29-1 and TRBJ1-1, with a tentative D call TRBD1 (6 bases). CDR3 length: 15 amino acids. Trimming took 4 bases from V and 5 from J, leaving 20 bases between them. The germline V gene encodes CDR1 SQVTM and CDR2 ANQGSEA.

In this sample, this clonotype turned up many times. This chain links TRBV9 with TRBJ1-1; perhaps TRBD1 as D (5 bases). With 4 bases removed from V and 8 bases from J, the gap between germline ends came to 12 bases. Per the germline V gene, CDR1 is SGDLS and CDR2 is YYNGEE. The CDR3 contains 12 residues. In DNA form, the CDR3 reads TGTGCCAGCAGCAAAACAGACAGCGAAGCTTTCTTT. Translated, it gives CASSKTDSEAFF.

This clonotype was counted ten times or more. The chain is built from TRBV5-1 and TRBJ2-5; D may be TRBD2 (6 bases). The germline CDR1 and CDR2 sequences are SGHRS and YFSETQ. The V end was cut by 4 bases, the J end by 4 bases, with 20 bases between. The CDR3 is 16 residues long. As DNA, the CDR3 is TGCGCCAGCAGCCGAACGGGACTTGAGGCCCTAGAGACCCAGTACTTC. It codes for CASSRTGLEALETQYF.

In this sample, this clonotype turned up many times. The genes are TRBV30 and TRBJ2-5; a possible D gene is TRBD1 (6 bases). The V gene lost 4 bases and the J gene lost 4 bases, with 10 bases spanning the gap. Per germline, CDR1 GTSNPN and CDR2 SVGIG (reference sequence). The CDR3 covers 12 residues. CDR3 bases: TGTGCCTGGAATCCAGGGGTAGAGACCCAGTACTTC. Translation: CAWNPGVETQYF.

This clonotype showed up many times. V and J are TRBV7-9 and TRBJ2-3; 12 bases are shared with TRBD2. The ends lost 5 bases at V and 5 bases at J; junction bases unmatched: 8. CDR1 and CDR2 from the germline V gene are SEHNR and FQNEAQ (reference sequence). This CDR3 is built from 16 residues. In DNA form, the CDR3 reads TGTGCCAGCAGCCCTTGGACTAGCGGGAAAGGAGATACGCAGTATTTT. It yields the protein CASSPWTSGKGDTQYF.

This clonotype rates as medium-sized. The chain combines TRBV20-1 with TRBJ2-2, with 9 bases that match TRBD2. This CDR3 has 18 amino acids. Looked up from germline, CDR1 is DFQATT and CDR2 is SNEGSKA (reference sequence). The trim removed 1 base at V and 1 base at J, leaving 10 bases unmatched. The CDR3 loop is CSARVSGGRDWNTGELFF. The CDR3 region has the DNA TGCAGTGCTAGAGTTAGCGGGGGCCGAGACTGGAACACCGGGGAGCTGTTTTTT.

J is TRBJ2-1 and V is TRBV6-5, with TRBD2 matching over 11 bases. Unmatched junction bases numbered 10, after V lost 6 bases and J lost 0 bases. This CDR3 is 18 amino acids long. Germline V lookup: CDR1 MNHEY, CDR2 SVGAGI. The chain's CDR3 is CASRTGLAEESSYNEQFF. The CDR3 DNA sequence: TGTGCCAGCAGGACGGGACTAGCGGAGGAGAGCTCCTACAATGAGCAGTTCTTC.

This clonotype was observed many times. J is TRBJ2-1 and V is TRBV20-1, with 9 bases that match TRBD1. The CDR3 spans 11 residues. Germline assignment: CDR1 DFQATT and CDR2 SNEGSKA (reference sequence). In DNA, the CDR3 is TGCAGAGTGGGACAGGGCAATGAGCAGTTCTTC. Translation: CRVGQGNEQFF.

The chain is built from TRBV11-2 and TRBJ2-3; weak D call: TRBD1 (5 bases). The CDR3 runs 15 residues. The V end was cut by 5 bases, the J end by 4 bases, with 16 bases between. The germline V gene has CDR1 SGHAT and CDR2 FQNNGV. The CDR3 DNA is TGTGCCAGCAGCCCTCGACAGACCACAGCAGATACGCAGTATTTT. Protein: CASSPRQTTADTQYF.